The entry that follows covers one T cell receptor (beta chain) sequence. Trimming left V 4 bases short and J 4 bases short, with 14 bases between. This CDR3 region has 14 residues. CDR1 is SQVTM and CDR2 is ANQGSEA in the germline V gene. The entry originates in a study of blood T cells in healthy people across ages. A sample-barcoded 5' primer and a J-beta primer mix were used in a second PCR of about 7 to 11 cycles. TCRdb passed the 5' RACE reads through MiXCR, listing each CDR3 protein once. The sample holds hundreds of thousands of distinct CDR3 sequences, roughly 56% seen once. The sequence came from a man aged 40-55 years in good health. The chain couples TRBV29-1 to TRBJ1-5, with D maybe TRBD1 (5 bases). The sample was blood. Here the CDR3 DNA reads TGCAGCGTTGGGGATGACAGAGAGAATCAGCCCCAGCATTTT. It specifies CSVGDDRENQPQHF.